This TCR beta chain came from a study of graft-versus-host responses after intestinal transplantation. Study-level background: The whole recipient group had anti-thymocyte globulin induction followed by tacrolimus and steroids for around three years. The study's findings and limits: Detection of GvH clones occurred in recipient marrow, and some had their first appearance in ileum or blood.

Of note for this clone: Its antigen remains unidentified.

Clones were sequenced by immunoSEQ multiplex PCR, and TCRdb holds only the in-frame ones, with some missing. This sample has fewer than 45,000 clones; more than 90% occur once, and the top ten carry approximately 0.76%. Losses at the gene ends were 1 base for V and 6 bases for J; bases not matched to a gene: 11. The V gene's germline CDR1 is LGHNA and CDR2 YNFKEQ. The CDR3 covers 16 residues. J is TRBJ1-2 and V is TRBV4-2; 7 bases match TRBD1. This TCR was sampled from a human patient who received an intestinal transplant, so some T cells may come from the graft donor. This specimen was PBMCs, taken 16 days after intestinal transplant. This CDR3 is CASSQVGQARMNGYTF. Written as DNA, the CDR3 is TGTGCCAGCAGCCAAGTTGGACAGGCCCGGATGAATGGCTACACCTTC.